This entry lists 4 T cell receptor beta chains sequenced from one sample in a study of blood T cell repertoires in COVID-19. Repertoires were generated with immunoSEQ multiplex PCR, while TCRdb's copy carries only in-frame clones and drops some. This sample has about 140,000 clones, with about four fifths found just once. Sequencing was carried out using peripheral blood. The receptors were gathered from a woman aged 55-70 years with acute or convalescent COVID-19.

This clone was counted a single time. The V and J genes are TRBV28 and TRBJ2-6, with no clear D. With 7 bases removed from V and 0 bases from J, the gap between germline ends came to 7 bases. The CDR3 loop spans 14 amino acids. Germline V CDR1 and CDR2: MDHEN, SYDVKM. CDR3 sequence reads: CASTVSSGANVLTF. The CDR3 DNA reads TGTGCCAGCACTGTCAGCTCTGGGGCCAACGTCCTGACTTTC.

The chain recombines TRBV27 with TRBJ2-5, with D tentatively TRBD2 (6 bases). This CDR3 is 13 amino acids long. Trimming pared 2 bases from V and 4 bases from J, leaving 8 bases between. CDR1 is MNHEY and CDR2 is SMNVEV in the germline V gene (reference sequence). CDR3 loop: CASSLQGGETQYF. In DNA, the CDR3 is TGTGCCAGCAGTTTACAGGGAGGAGAGACCCAGTACTTC.

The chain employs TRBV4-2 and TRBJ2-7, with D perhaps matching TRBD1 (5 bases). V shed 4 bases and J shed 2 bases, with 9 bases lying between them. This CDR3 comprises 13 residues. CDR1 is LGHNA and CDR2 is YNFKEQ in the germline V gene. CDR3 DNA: TGTGCCAGCAGCCGAACAGGTCCCTACGAGCAGTACTTC. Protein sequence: CASSRTGPYEQYF.

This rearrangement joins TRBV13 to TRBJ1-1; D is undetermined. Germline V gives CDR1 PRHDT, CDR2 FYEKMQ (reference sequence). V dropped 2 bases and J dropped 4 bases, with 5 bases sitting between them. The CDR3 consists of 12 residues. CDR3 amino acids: CASSLTRTEAFF. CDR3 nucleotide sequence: TGTGCCAGCAGCTTAACTCGCACTGAAGCTTTCTTT.